This T cell receptor (beta chain) is from a study of cytomegalovirus exposure and HLA in healthy donors. PCR used 60 Vbeta primers and 13 Jbeta primers. Some clones are missing from TCRdb's copy, which holds only in-frame ones; the method was immunoSEQ multiplex PCR. There are 150,000 to 200,000 clones in the sample; about 70% occur only once, and 10% lies in the top ten. The CDR3 is 15 residues long. Germline V gives CDR1 MNHNY, CDR2 SVGAGI (reference sequence). The V end lost 6 bases, the J end lost 0 bases, and 12 bases lay between the germline ends. The receptor's source is a man aged 30 to 45 in good health and CMV-seropositive. The gene calls are TRBV6-6 and TRBJ1-3, with D unclear. The source material was PBMCs. The CDR3 bases are TGTGCCAGCAGCCTCCAACACAGCTCTGGAAACACCATATATTTT. Protein: CASSLQHSSGNTIYF.